This is a list of T cell receptor beta chains from one sample in a study of control samples from healthy donors and cancer patients. Using immunoSEQ multiplex PCR, the repertoire was profiled, and TCRdb retains in-frame clones only, with some absent. The repertoire consists of around 45,000 clones, with 65% to 80% occurring once and the leading ten covering under 20%. Sequencing used formalin-fixed, paraffin-embedded tissue. The receptors here all came from a male donor with melanoma. Each CDR3 is given with its conserved first and last residue. D genes are given only for firm matches. Size is omitted from some rows. Given values are once, few, many or a class for expanded clones.

V gene: TRBV2
J gene: TRBJ1-1
clone size: .
D gene: TRBD1
CDR3 DNA: TGTGCCAGCGCAAGCCAGGGGGTCACTGAAGCTTTCTTT
CDR3 protein: CASASQGVTEAFF

V gene: TRBV7-9
J gene: TRBJ2-4
clone size: few
D gene: TRBD1
CDR3 DNA: TGTGCCAGCAGTGAACAGGGGAGTGGGGACATTCAGTACTTC
CDR3 protein: CASSEQGSGDIQYF

V gene: TRBV6-5
J gene: TRBJ2-7
clone size: .
D gene: .
CDR3 DNA: TGTGCCAGCAGCCGGGATACCTACGAGCAGTACTTC
CDR3 protein: CASSRDTYEQYF

V gene: TRBV28
J gene: TRBJ2-3
clone size: .
D gene: TRBD2
CDR3 DNA: TGTGCCAGCAGTTTGGGAGCGGGAGTGGGAGGCTCAGGAGATACGCAGTATTTT
CDR3 protein: CASSLGAGVGGSGDTQYF

V gene: TRBV7-2
J gene: TRBJ2-4
clone size: few
D gene: .
CDR3 DNA: TGTGCCAGCAGCCCCACATCCGGACTTCAGTACTTC
CDR3 protein: CASSPTSGLQYF

V gene: TRBV27
J gene: TRBJ2-7
clone size: .
D gene: .
CDR3 DNA: TGTGCCAGCAGTTTAGGGCGAGGGACCTTCGAGCAGTACTTC
CDR3 protein: CASSLGRGTFEQYF

V gene: TRBV5-1
J gene: TRBJ2-7
clone size: .
D gene: TRBD1
CDR3 DNA: TGCGCCAGCAGCTTGGTTCAGGGGGCGACCGAGCAGTACTTC
CDR3 protein: CASSLVQGATEQYF

V gene: TRBV6-2/TRBV6-3
J gene: TRBJ1-1
clone size: .
D gene: .
CDR3 DNA: TGTGCCAGCAGTGACGAGGGCCCACGGCGGCCTTTCTTT
CDR3 protein: CASSDEGPRRPFF

V gene: TRBV14
J gene: TRBJ2-7
clone size: .
D gene: TRBD2
CDR3 DNA: TGTGCCAGCAGCCCAACTAGCGGGAGGGTAACCGAGCAGTACTTC
CDR3 protein: CASSPTSGRVTEQYF

V gene: TRBV7-6
J gene: TRBJ2-5
clone size: .
D gene: .
CDR3 DNA: TGTGCCAGCAGCCCCCACGTCCAAGAGACCCAGTACTTC
CDR3 protein: CASSPHVQETQYF

V gene: TRBV3-1/TRBV3-2
J gene: TRBJ2-3
clone size: once
D gene: .
CDR3 DNA: TGTGCCAGCAGCCAATCCCTGGGGGCACGAGAAAATACGCAGTATTTT
CDR3 protein: CASSQSLGARENTQYF

V gene: TRBV29-1
J gene: TRBJ1-1
clone size: .
D gene: TRBD1
CDR3 DNA: TGCAGCGTTCTGACAGGGGATGAAGCTTTCTTT
CDR3 protein: CSVLTGDEAFF

V gene: TRBV15
J gene: TRBJ2-5
clone size: .
D gene: .
CDR3 DNA: TGTGCCACCAGCAGAGATCTCGGGGGGCGAGAGACCCAGTACTTC
CDR3 protein: CATSRDLGGRETQYF

V gene: TRBV19
J gene: TRBJ2-6
clone size: .
D gene: .
CDR3 DNA: TGTGCCAGTAGTATAGATCGTGCCCCGCATCACCTTGGGGCCAACGTCCTGACTTTC
CDR3 protein: CASSIDRAPHHLGANVLTF

V gene: TRBV28
J gene: TRBJ2-1
clone size: .
D gene: .
CDR3 DNA: TGTGCCAGCAGTTTATTGGGGAGCTTCGGGAGCAATGAGCAGTTCTTC
CDR3 protein: CASSLLGSFGSNEQFF

V gene: TRBV18
J gene: TRBJ2-1
clone size: few
D gene: TRBD2
CDR3 DNA: TGTGCCAGCTCACTGGGACTAGCGTCGAAAAATGAGCAGTTCTTC
CDR3 protein: CASSLGLASKNEQFF

V gene: TRBV27
J gene: TRBJ2-3
clone size: .
D gene: .
CDR3 DNA: TGTGCCAGCAGTTTATTCCAAACTAGCACAGATACGCAGTATTTT
CDR3 protein: CASSLFQTSTDTQYF

V gene: TRBV7-9
J gene: TRBJ1-4
clone size: .
D gene: TRBD1
CDR3 DNA: TGTGCCAGCAGCTCCCCCGGGTCGACAGGGGCCGAAAAACTGTTTTTT
CDR3 protein: CASSSPGSTGAEKLFF